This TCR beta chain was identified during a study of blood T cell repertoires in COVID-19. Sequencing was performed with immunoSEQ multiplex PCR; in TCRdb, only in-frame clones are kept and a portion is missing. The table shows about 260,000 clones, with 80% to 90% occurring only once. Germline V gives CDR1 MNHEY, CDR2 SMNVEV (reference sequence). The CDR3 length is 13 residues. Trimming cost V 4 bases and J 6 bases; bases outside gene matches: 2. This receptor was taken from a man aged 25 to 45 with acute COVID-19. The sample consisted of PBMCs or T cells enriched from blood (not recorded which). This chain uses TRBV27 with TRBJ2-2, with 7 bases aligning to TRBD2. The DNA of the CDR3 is TGTGCCAGCAGTTGGCGGGGGTCCGGGGAGCTGTTTTTT. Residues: CASSWRGSGELFF.